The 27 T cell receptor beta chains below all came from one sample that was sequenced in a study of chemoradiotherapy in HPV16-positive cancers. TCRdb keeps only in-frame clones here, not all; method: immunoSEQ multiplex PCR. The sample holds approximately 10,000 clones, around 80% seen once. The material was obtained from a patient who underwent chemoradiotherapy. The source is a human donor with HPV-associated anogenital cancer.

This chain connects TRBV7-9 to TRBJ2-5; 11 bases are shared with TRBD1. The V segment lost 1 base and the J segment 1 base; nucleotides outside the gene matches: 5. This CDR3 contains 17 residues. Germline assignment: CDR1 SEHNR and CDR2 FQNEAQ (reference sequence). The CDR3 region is CASSLGLGTGGQETQYF. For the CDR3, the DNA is TGTGCCAGCAGCTTAGGCCTTGGGACAGGGGGCCAAGAGACCCAGTACTTC.

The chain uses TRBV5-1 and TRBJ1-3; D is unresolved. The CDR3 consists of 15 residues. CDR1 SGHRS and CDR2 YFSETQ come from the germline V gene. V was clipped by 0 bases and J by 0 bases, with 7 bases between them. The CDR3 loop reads CASSLEHGSGNTIYF. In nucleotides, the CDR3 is TGCGCCAGCAGCTTGGAACACGGCTCTGGAAACACCATATATTTT.

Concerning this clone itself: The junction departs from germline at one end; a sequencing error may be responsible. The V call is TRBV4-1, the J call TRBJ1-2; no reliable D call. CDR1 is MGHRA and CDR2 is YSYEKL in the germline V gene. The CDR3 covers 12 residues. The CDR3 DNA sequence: TGCGCCAGCAGCCAAGGAGTTTATGACTACACCTTC. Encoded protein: CASSQGVYDYTF.

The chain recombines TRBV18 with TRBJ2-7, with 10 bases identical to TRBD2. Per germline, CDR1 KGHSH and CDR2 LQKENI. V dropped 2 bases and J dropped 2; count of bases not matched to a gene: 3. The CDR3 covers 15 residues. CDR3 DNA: TGTGCCAGCTCACCAAACAGCGGGGGGGCCTACGAGCAGTACTTC. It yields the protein CASSPNSGGAYEQYF.

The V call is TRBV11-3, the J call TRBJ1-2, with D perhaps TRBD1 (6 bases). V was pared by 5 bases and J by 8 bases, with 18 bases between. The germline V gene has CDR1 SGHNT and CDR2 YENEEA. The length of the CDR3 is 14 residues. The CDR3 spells CASSPYRGGGGYTF. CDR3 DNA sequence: TGTGCCAGCAGCCCATACCGCGGGGGCGGGGGCTACACCTTC.

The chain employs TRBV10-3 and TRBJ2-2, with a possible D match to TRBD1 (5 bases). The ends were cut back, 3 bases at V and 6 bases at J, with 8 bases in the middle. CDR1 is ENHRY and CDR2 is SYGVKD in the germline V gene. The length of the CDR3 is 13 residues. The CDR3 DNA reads TGTGCCATCAGTGATCAAGGGGCCGGGGAGCTGTTTTTT. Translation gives CAISDQGAGELFF.

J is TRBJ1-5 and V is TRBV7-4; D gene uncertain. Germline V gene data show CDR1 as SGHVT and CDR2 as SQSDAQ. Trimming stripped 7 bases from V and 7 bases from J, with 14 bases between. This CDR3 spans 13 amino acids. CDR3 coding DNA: TGTGCCAGCAAACGGGGAGCTGAACAGCCCCAGCATTTT. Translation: CASKRGAEQPQHF.

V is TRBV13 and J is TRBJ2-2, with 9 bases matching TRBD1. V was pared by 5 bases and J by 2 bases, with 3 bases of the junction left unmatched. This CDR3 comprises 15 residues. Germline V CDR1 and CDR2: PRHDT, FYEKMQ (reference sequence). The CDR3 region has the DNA TGTGCCAGCAGCATGGGACAGGGAAACACCGGGGAGCTGTTTTTT. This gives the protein CASSMGQGNTGELFF.

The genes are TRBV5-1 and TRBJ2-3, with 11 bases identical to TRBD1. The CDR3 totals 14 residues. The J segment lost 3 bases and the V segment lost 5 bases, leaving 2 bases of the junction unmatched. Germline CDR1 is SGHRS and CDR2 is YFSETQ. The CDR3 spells CASRGQGVTDTQYF. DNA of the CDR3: TGCGCCAGCAGGGGACAGGGGGTAACAGATACGCAGTATTTT.

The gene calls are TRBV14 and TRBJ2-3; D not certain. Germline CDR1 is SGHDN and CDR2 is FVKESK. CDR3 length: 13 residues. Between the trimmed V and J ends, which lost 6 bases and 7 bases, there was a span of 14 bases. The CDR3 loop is CASSPYNRYTQYF. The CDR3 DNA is TGTGCCAGCAGTCCCTATAACAGATATACGCAGTATTTT.

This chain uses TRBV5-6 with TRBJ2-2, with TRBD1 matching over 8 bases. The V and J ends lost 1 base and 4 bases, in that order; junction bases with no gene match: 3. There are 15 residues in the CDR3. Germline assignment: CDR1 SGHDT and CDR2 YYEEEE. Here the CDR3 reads CASSLNRGSTGELFF. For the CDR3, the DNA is TGTGCCAGCAGCTTGAACAGGGGGTCCACCGGGGAGCTGTTTTTT. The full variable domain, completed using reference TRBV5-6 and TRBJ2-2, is DAGVTQSPTHLIKTRGQQVTLRCSPKSGHDTVSWYQQALGQGPQFIFQYYEEEERQRGNFPDRFSGHQFPNYSSELNVNALLLGDSALYLCASSLNRGSTGELFFGEGSRLTVL.

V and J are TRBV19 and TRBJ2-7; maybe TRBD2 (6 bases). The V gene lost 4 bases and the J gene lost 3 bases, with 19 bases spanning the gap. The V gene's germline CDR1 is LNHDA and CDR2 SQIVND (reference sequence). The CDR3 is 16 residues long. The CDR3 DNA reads TGTGCCAGTAGTACTACATTGACTAGGACGGGCTACGAGCAGTACTTC. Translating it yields CASSTTLTRTGYEQYF.

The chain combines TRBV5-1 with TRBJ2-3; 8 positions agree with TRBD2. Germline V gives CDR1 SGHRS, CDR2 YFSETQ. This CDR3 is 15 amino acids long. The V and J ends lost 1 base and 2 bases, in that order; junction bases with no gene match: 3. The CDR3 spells CASSLLLADTDTQYF. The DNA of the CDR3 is TGCGCCAGCAGCTTGTTACTAGCGGACACAGATACGCAGTATTTT.

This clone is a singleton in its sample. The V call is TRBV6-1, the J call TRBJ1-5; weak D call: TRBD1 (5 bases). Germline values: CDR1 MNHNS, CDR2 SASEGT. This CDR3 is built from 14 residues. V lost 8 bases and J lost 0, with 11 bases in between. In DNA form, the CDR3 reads TGTGCCAGCCGGGGGGGAGGTAGCAATCAGCCCCAGCATTTT. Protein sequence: CASRGGGSNQPQHF.

The CDR3 DNA sequence: TGTGCCAGCAGCCAAGAATTCAGATCCGAGCAGTACTTC. As protein: CASSQEFRSEQYF. The rearrangement uses TRBV14 and TRBJ2-7; D is ambiguous. The CDR3 is 13 amino acids. V was pared by 0 bases and J by 6 bases, with 9 bases between. Germline CDR1 reads SGHDN; CDR2 reads FVKESK.

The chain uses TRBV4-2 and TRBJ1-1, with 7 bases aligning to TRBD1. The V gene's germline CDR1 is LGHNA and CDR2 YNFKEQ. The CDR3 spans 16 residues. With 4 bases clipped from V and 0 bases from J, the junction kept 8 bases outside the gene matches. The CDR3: CASSRRTGKMNTEAFF. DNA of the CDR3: TGTGCCAGCAGCCGAAGGACAGGAAAGATGAACACTGAAGCTTTCTTT.

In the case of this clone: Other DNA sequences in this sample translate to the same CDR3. CDR3 nucleotide sequence: TGTGCCAGCAGCCCTTCCACCTGGCCTAACTATGGCTACACCTTC. This sequence encodes CASSPSTWPNYGYTF. V is TRBV28 and J is TRBJ1-2; D not certain. This CDR3 region has 15 residues. Germline V gives CDR1 MDHEN, CDR2 SYDVKM. The germline V and J ends were trimmed by 6 bases and 0 bases, with 14 bases remaining between them.

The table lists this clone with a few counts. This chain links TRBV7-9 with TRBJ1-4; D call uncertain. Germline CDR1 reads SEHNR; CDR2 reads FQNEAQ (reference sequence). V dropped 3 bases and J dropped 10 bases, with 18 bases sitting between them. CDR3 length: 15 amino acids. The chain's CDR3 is CASSLSASPLGKLFF. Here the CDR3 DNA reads TGTGCCAGCAGCTTGTCGGCCAGTCCCCTTGGAAAACTGTTTTTT.

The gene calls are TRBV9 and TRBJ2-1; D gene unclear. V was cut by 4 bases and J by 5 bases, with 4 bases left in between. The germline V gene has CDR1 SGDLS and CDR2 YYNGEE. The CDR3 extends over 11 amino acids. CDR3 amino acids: CASSLNNEQFF. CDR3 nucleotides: TGTGCCAGCAGCCTAAACAATGAGCAGTTCTTC.

The CDR3 reads CASSLAGEQFF. CDR3 in DNA: TGTGCCAGCAGCTTAGCGGGTGAGCAGTTCTTC. The V and J genes are TRBV7-2 and TRBJ2-1; unclear D gene. The CDR3 has 11 residues. Germline V gene data show CDR1 as SGHTA and CDR2 as FQGNSA. The V gene lost 0 bases and the J gene lost 9 bases, with 3 bases spanning the gap.

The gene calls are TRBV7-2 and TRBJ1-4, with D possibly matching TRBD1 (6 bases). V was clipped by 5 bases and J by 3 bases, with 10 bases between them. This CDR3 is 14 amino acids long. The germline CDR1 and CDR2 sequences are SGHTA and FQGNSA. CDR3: CASSPQGSNEKLFF. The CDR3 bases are TGTGCCAGCAGCCCCCAGGGGTCTAATGAAAAACTGTTTTTT.

CDR3 bases: TGTGCCAGCAGCTTGAGTAGCCTCTTTGCGAACACCGGGGAGCTGTTTTTT. Residues: CASSLSSLFANTGELFF. The V call is TRBV7-6, the J call TRBJ2-2; no definite D call. There are 17 residues in the CDR3. V lost 3 bases and J lost 0, with 14 bases in between. Germline V lookup: CDR1 SGHVS, CDR2 FNYEAQ.

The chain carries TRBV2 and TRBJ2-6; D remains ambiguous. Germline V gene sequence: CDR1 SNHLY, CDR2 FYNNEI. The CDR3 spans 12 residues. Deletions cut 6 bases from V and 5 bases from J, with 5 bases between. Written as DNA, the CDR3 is TGTGCCAGCAGCAGGTGGGCCAACGTCCTGACTTTC. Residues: CASSRWANVLTF.

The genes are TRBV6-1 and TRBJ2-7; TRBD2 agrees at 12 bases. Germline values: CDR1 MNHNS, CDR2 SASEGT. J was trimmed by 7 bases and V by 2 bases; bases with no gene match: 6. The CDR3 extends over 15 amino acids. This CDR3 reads CASSERLAGGLEQYF. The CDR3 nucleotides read TGTGCCAGCAGTGAAAGGCTAGCGGGGGGGCTTGAGCAGTACTTC.

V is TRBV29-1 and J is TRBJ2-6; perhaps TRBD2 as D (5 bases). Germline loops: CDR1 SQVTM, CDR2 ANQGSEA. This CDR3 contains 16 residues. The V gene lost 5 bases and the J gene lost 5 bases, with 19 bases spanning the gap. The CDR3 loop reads CSVFSGIQSRANVLTF. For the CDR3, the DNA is TGCAGCGTTTTCAGCGGCATACAAAGTCGGGCCAACGTCCTGACTTTC. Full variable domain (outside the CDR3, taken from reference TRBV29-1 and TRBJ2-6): SAVISQKPSRDICQRGTSLTIQCQVDSQVTMMFWYRQQPGQSLTLIATANQGSEATYESGFVIDKFPISRPNLTFSTLTVSNMSPEDSSIYLCSVFSGIQSRANVLTFGAGSRLTVL.

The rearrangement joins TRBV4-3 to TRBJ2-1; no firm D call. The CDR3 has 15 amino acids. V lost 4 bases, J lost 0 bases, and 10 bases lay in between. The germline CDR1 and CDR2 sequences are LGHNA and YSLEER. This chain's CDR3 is CASSPEEDSYNEQFF. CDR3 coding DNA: TGCGCCAGCAGCCCCGAAGAGGACTCCTACAATGAGCAGTTCTTC.

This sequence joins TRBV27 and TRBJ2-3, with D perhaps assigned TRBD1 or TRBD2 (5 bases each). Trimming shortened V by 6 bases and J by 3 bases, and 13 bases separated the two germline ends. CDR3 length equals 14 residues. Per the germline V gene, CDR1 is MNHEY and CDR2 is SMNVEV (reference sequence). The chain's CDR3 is CASSGPRETDTQYF. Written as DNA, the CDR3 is TGTGCCAGCAGCGGCCCCAGGGAGACAGATACGCAGTATTTT.